This TCR beta chain emerged from a study of T cell changes during pregnancy in multiple sclerosis. Assay used: immunoSEQ multiplex PCR; TCRdb lists only in-frame clones, some missing. Of about 100,000 clones listed, almost 95% are singletons. V lost 5 bases, J lost 0 bases, and 12 bases lay in between. Germline-derived CDR1 and CDR2 are LNHDA and SQIVND (reference sequence). This CDR3 region has 15 residues. Sequences were derived from peripheral blood, sampled before pregnancy. The chain employs TRBV19 and TRBJ2-3, with a possible D match to TRBD2 (6 bases). The origin of this receptor is a female donor with multiple sclerosis, enrolled in a pregnancy study. CDR3 sequence reads: CASSWGSGSTDTQYF. CDR3 DNA: TGTGCCAGTAGTTGGGGCAGCGGGAGCACAGATACGCAGTATTTT.